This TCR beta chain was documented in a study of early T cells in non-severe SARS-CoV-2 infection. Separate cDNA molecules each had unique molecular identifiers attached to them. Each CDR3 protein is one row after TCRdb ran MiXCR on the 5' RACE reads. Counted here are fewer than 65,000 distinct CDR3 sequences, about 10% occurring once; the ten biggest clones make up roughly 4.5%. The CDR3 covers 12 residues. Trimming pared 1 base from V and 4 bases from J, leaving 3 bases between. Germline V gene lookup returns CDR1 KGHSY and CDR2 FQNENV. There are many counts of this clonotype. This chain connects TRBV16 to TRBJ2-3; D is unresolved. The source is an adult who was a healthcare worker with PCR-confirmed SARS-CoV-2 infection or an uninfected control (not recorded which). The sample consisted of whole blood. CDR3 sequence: CASSQFSDTQYF. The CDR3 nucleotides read TGTGCCAGCAGCCAATTCTCAGATACGCAGTATTTT. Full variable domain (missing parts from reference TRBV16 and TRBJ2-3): GEEVAQTPKHLVRGEGQKAKLYCAPIKGHSYVFWYQQVLKNEFKFLISFQNENVFDETGMPKERFSAKCLPNSPCSLEIQATKLEDSAVYFCASSQFSDTQYFGPGTRLTVL.